These 29 T cell receptor beta chains came from one sample sequenced in a study of blood T cell repertoires in COVID-19. Some clones are missing from TCRdb's copy, which holds only in-frame ones; the method was immunoSEQ multiplex PCR. The sample includes 250,000 or so clones, 84% of them seen just once. Source material: peripheral blood. These TCRs come from a woman aged 40 to 50 who had recovered from COVID-19.

The J gene is TRBJ1-1, the V gene TRBV29-1, with 10 positions matching TRBD1. Germline CDR1 reads SQVTM; CDR2 reads ANQGSEA. The CDR3 is 17 amino acids. V lost 3 bases to trimming and J lost 0 bases; unmatched junction nucleotides: 10. In DNA, the CDR3 is TGCAGCGTTGACCCAGGGACAGGGGCGTCAATGAACACTGAAGCTTTCTTT. Protein product: CSVDPGTGASMNTEAFF.

This chain links TRBV7-7 with TRBJ2-1, with TRBD1 matching over 9 bases. Germline V gene data show CDR1 as SSHAT and CDR2 as FNYEAQ (reference sequence). The trim removed 5 bases at V and 12 bases at J, leaving 14 bases unmatched. The CDR3 contains 15 residues. The CDR3 loop reads CASSAGQGSTSGQFF. The CDR3 DNA is TGTGCCAGCAGCGCTGGACAGGGGTCCACCTCCGGGCAGTTCTTC.

The chain joins TRBV7-2 to TRBJ1-5, with D tentatively TRBD1 (5 bases). The CDR3 sequence is 14 residues long. Germline V gene data show CDR1 as SGHTA and CDR2 as FQGNSA. Trimming removed 4 bases from V and 0 bases from J, with 7 bases in between. The CDR3 coding sequence is TGTGCCAGCAGCTCCGACAGTAGCAATCAGCCCCAGCATTTT. Translated: CASSSDSSNQPQHF.

The chain is built from TRBV5-1 and TRBJ1-1; 8 nucleotides match TRBD1. CDR3 length: 14 residues. Germline V gene lookup returns CDR1 SGHRS and CDR2 YFSETQ. The junction had 3 bases not matched to a gene; V was cut back by 4 bases and J by 1 base. CDR3 in amino acids: CASSAGQENTEAFF. The CDR3 nucleotides are TGCGCCAGCAGCGCGGGACAGGAGAACACTGAAGCTTTCTTT.

The chain links TRBV19 to TRBJ1-2; possible D gene TRBD1, 6 bases. There are 13 residues in the CDR3. The ends were cut back, 6 bases at V and 8 bases at J, with 16 bases in the middle. Germline V gene lookup returns CDR1 LNHDA and CDR2 SQIVND (reference sequence). In DNA form, the CDR3 reads TGTGCCAGTAGACTAGCGGGGGCTGGCGGCTACACCTTC. It is translated as CASRLAGAGGYTF. The full variable domain, in which reference TRBV19 and TRBJ1-2 provide the parts outside the CDR3, is DGGITQSPKYLFRKEGQNVTLSCEQNLNHDAMYWYRQDPGQGLRLIYYSQIVNDFQKGDIAEGYSVSREKKESFPLTVTSAQKNPTAFYLCASRLAGAGGYTFGSGTRLTVV.

The rearrangement uses TRBV10-3 and TRBJ2-2, with a tentative D call TRBD1 (6 bases). V was pared by 5 bases and J by 1 base, with 14 bases between. The CDR3 contains 16 residues. CDR1 and CDR2 (germline): ENHRY, SYGVKD. The CDR3: CAISNRVGENTGELFF. The CDR3 DNA sequence: TGTGCCATCAGTAACAGGGTCGGGGAGAACACCGGGGAGCTGTTTTTT.

This sequence joins TRBV7-2 and TRBJ1-2, with D tentatively TRBD1 (5 bases). The V and J ends lost 1 base and 7 bases respectively, with 13 bases between them. Germline V gives CDR1 SGHTA, CDR2 FQGNSA. The CDR3 spans 14 residues. For the CDR3, the DNA is TGTGCCAGCAGCTTAGACAGAGGCCAGGGTGGCTACACCTTC. This codes for CASSLDRGQGGYTF. Combining the CDR3 with reference TRBV7-2 and TRBJ1-2 gives the whole variable domain GAGVSQSPSNKVTEKGKDVELRCDPISGHTALYWYRQSLGQGLEFLIYFQGNSAPDKSGLPSDRFSAERTGGSVSTLTIQRTQQEDSAVYLCASSLDRGQGGYTFGSGTRLTVV.

The chain has TRBV5-8 and TRBJ2-5; D is undetermined. This CDR3 is built from 11 residues. Germline assignment: CDR1 SGHTS and CDR2 YDEGEE. Between the trimmed V and J ends, which lost 4 bases and 5 bases, there was a span of 6 bases. The CDR3 nucleotides are TGTGCCAGCAGCCTACAGGAGACCCAGTACTTC. It is translated as CASSLQETQYF.

The rearrangement links TRBV5-4 to TRBJ1-3; D possibly corresponds to TRBD1 (6 bases). Trimming removed 4 bases from V and 0 bases from J, with 11 bases in between. This CDR3 contains 15 residues. The V gene's germline CDR1 is SGHNT and CDR2 YYREEE (reference sequence). DNA of the CDR3: TGTGCCAGCAGCCACGGGACACCCTCTGGAAACACCATATATTTT. Translation: CASSHGTPSGNTIYF. Full variable domain (remainder filled in from reference TRBV5-4 and TRBJ1-3): ETGVTQSPTHLIKTRGQQVTLRCSSQSGHNTVSWYQQALGQGPQFIFQYYREEENGRGNFPPRFSGLQFPNYSSELNVNALELDDSALYLCASSHGTPSGNTIYFGEGSWLTVV.

This chain joins TRBV6-2 or TRBV6-3 and TRBJ1-5; 7 positions agree with TRBD1. The germline CDR1 and CDR2 sequences are MNHEY and SVGEGT. Germline trimming cut 4 bases from V and 7 bases from J; bases unmatched to any gene: 10. There are 15 residues in the CDR3. The CDR3 DNA follows: TGTGCCAGCAGTTCTGTCAGGGGGACCGGCCAGCCCCAGCATTTT. Translated: CASSSVRGTGQPQHF.

V is TRBV10-3 and J is TRBJ2-1; TRBD2 is a possible D gene (6 bases). This CDR3 contains 18 residues. In germline, CDR1 is ENHRY, CDR2 SYGVKD. The V and J ends lost 0 bases and 0 bases respectively, with 15 bases between them. DNA for the CDR3: TGTGCCATCAGTGAGTCGACTCGGCTAGCGAACTCCTACAATGAGCAGTTCTTC. It translates to CAISESTRLANSYNEQFF.

CDR3 bases: TGTGCCAGCAGGACTACAGGGTTTCAGCCCCAGCATTTT. Residues: CASRTTGFQPQHF. V and J are TRBV6-5 and TRBJ1-5; weak D call: TRBD1 (6 bases). V lost 6 bases and J 6 bases, leaving 12 bases between the germline ends. Germline V gives CDR1 MNHEY, CDR2 SVGAGI. The CDR3 runs 13 residues.

This clone has more than one count but fewer than ten. The chain carries TRBV27 and TRBJ2-7; 8 bases agree with TRBD1. After removal of 5 bases from V and 2 bases from J, the junction contained 2 bases not matched to a gene. CDR1 is MNHEY, CDR2 SMNVEV, per germline (reference sequence). The CDR3 extends over 13 amino acids. This CDR3 reads CASSPTGAYEQYF. The CDR3 DNA is TGTGCCAGCAGTCCGACAGGGGCCTACGAGCAGTACTTC.

The chain has TRBV5-1 and TRBJ1-2; D might be TRBD1 (5 bases). The CDR3 contains 13 residues. Germline V lookup: CDR1 SGHRS, CDR2 YFSETQ. Between the trimmed V and J ends, which lost 2 bases and 4 bases, there was a span of 9 bases. The CDR3 nucleotides read TGCGCCAGCAGCTTCGGGGGGTCCTATGGCTACACCTTC. Translation: CASSFGGSYGYTF. The complete variable domain, with remaining parts taken from reference TRBV5-1 and TRBJ1-2, reads KAGVTQTPRYLIKTRGQQVTLSCSPISGHRSVSWYQQTPGQGLQFLFEYFSETQRNKGNFPGRFSGRQFSNSRSEMNVSTLELGDSALYLCASSFGGSYGYTFGSGTRLTVV.

This rearrangement joins TRBV30 to TRBJ1-2, with no clear D. The CDR3 is made up of 13 amino acids. The V end was cut by 4 bases, the J end by 2 bases, with 11 bases between. Germline CDR1 is GTSNPN and CDR2 is SVGIG (reference sequence). CDR3 sequence: CAWNSLRNYGYTF. As DNA, the CDR3 is TGTGCCTGGAACAGTCTCAGGAACTATGGCTACACCTTC.

The genes are TRBV11-3 and TRBJ2-5, with 14 bases identical to TRBD2. The trim removed 3 bases at V and 4 bases at J, leaving 13 bases unmatched. CDR1 is SGHNT and CDR2 is YENEEA in the germline V gene. This CDR3 is 19 amino acids long. DNA for the CDR3: TGTGCCAGCAGCTTCACAAGGACTAGCGGGGGGACGGCGGGAGAGACCCAGTACTTC. Its protein product is CASSFTRTSGGTAGETQYF.

In this sample, this clone turned up a few times. The chain recombines TRBV15 with TRBJ1-1, with D possibly matching TRBD1 (6 bases). The V end was cut by 8 bases, the J end by 0 bases, with 13 bases between. CDR1 is LNHNV and CDR2 is YYDKDF in the germline V gene (reference sequence). The CDR3 is made up of 14 amino acids. CDR3 in amino acids: CATGGGHMNTEAFF. CDR3 nucleotides: TGTGCCACCGGGGGCGGACACATGAACACTGAAGCTTTCTTT.

The chain has TRBV3-1 (or the pseudogene TRBV3-2) and TRBJ2-7; tentatively, D is TRBD2 (5 bases). Per germline, CDR1 LGHDT and CDR2 YNNKEL (reference sequence). V was shortened by 4 bases and J by 4 bases, with 17 bases between the two germline ends. The CDR3 runs to 15 residues. The CDR3 reads CASSRPQAQRYEQYF. The CDR3 bases are TGTGCCAGCAGCCGGCCGCAGGCCCAGCGGTACGAGCAGTACTTC.

The chain combines TRBV3-1 (or the pseudogene TRBV3-2) with TRBJ1-2, with no clear D. There are 12 residues in the CDR3. Germline CDR1 reads LGHDT; CDR2 reads YNNKEL (reference sequence). The germline V and J ends were trimmed by 2 bases and 7 bases, with 8 bases remaining between them. This chain's CDR3 is CASSQPGSGYTF. CDR3 coding DNA: TGTGCCAGCAGCCAACCGGGTTCTGGCTACACCTTC.

The chain joins TRBV28 to TRBJ2-7; D is undetermined. Germline CDR1 MDHEN, CDR2 SYDVKM. Trimming removed 1 base from V and 6 bases from J, with 10 bases in between. This CDR3 is built from 13 residues. The CDR3 spells CASSLFPYSEQYF. CDR3 bases: TGTGCCAGCAGTTTATTCCCCTATTCCGAGCAGTACTTC.

V gene TRBV5-1 combines with J gene TRBJ2-1, with 15 bases that match TRBD2. Per germline, CDR1 SGHRS and CDR2 YFSETQ. This CDR3 is 19 amino acids long. The trim removed 4 bases at V and 3 bases at J, leaving 11 bases unmatched. This CDR3 reads CASSIYYGTSGGHYNEQFF. DNA of the CDR3: TGCGCCAGCAGCATCTACTACGGGACTAGCGGGGGGCACTACAATGAGCAGTTCTTC.

This chain links TRBV3-1 (or the pseudogene TRBV3-2) with TRBJ2-2; D is uncertain. This CDR3 is built from 13 residues. Germline V gives CDR1 LGHDT, CDR2 YNNKEL (reference sequence). V shed 4 bases and J shed 4 bases, with 7 bases lying between them. The CDR3 loop reads CASSPWSTGELFF. The CDR3, as DNA: TGTGCCAGCAGCCCCTGGAGCACCGGGGAGCTGTTTTTT.

This clone has more than one count but fewer than ten. The chain recombines TRBV5-4 with TRBJ2-5, with a weak D call TRBD1 (6 bases). This CDR3 comprises 17 residues. Germline V gives CDR1 SGHNT, CDR2 YYREEE (reference sequence). Trimming took off 4 bases at V and 0 bases at J, with 19 bases between the two ends. DNA for the CDR3: TGTGCCAGCAGCAGCCCCTCCCCGGGACATCACCAAGAGACCCAGTACTTC. This codes for CASSSPSPGHHQETQYF. The complete variable domain, with remaining parts taken from reference TRBV5-4 and TRBJ2-5, reads ETGVTQSPTHLIKTRGQQVTLRCSSQSGHNTVSWYQQALGQGPQFIFQYYREEENGRGNFPPRFSGLQFPNYSSELNVNALELDDSALYLCASSSPSPGHHQETQYFGPGTRLLVL.

The chain combines TRBV10-3 with TRBJ2-5; the D gene is possibly TRBD2 (5 bases). The V end lost 3 bases, the J end lost 3 bases, and 17 bases lay between the germline ends. The CDR3 loop spans 16 amino acids. The germline gives CDR1 ENHRY, CDR2 SYGVKD. The CDR3 is CAISDYNPDGKETQYF. In DNA, the CDR3 is TGTGCCATCAGTGACTACAACCCGGACGGGAAAGAGACCCAGTACTTC.

This clone was counted a single time. The gene calls are TRBV14 and TRBJ2-3; D is unclear. The germline V gene encodes CDR1 SGHDN and CDR2 FVKESK. V was clipped by 0 bases and J by 2 bases, with 3 bases between them. The CDR3 consists of 13 residues. In DNA form, the CDR3 reads TGTGCCAGCAGCCAAGACCACACAGATACGCAGTATTTT. Translated: CASSQDHTDTQYF.

This clone appeared a single time. The V and J genes are TRBV7-9 and TRBJ2-3; 7 bases are a match to TRBD2. CDR3 size: 15 residues. After removal of 2 bases from V and 4 bases from J, the junction contained 6 bases not matched to a gene. CDR1 SEHNR and CDR2 FQNEAQ come from the germline V gene (reference sequence). The CDR3 loop is CASSLYSSGADTQYF. As DNA, the CDR3 is TGTGCCAGCAGCTTATACTCTAGCGGCGCAGATACGCAGTATTTT.

This rearrangement joins TRBV3-1 (or the pseudogene TRBV3-2) to TRBJ1-1, with 7 bases lining up with TRBD1. The CDR3 has 14 amino acids. Germline values: CDR1 LGHDT, CDR2 YNNKEL (reference sequence). After removal of 5 bases from V and 4 bases from J, the junction contained 7 bases not matched to a gene. The CDR3 here is CASSKDRLFTEAFF. CDR3 coding DNA: TGTGCCAGCAGCAAGGACAGGCTTTTCACTGAAGCTTTCTTT.

This clone appeared once. For the CDR3, the DNA is TGTGCCAGTAGCCCCGCGGTGGGAGGGAGGACTGAAGCTTTCTTT. Protein sequence: CASSPAVGGRTEAFF. V is TRBV19 and J is TRBJ1-1; D uncertain. Germline loops: CDR1 LNHDA, CDR2 SQIVND (reference sequence). This CDR3 has 15 amino acids. Trimming cost V 6 bases and J 5 bases, with 19 bases left between them.

The chain links TRBV5-4 to TRBJ2-2, with TRBD2 as a possible D gene (5 bases). The CDR3 contains 15 residues. The germline V and J ends were trimmed by 8 bases and 1 base, with 15 bases remaining between them. Germline CDR1 is SGHNT and CDR2 is YYREEE (reference sequence). The CDR3 nucleotides read TGTGCCAGTACCGGAGGACCACGGAACACCGGGGAGCTGTTTTTT. The encoded protein is CASTGGPRNTGELFF.